The present T cell receptor beta chain was sequenced within a study of breast tumors, draining lymph nodes, adjacent tissues. General study findings and limits: Compared with lymph nodes, tumors were less diverse; compared with nontumor tissue, more.

TCRdb redid the calling of the multiplex PCR reads with MiXCR, one entry per CDR3 protein. The sample carries about 230,000 distinct CDR3 sequences, 32% recorded once. Many counts were recorded for this clonotype. Its matching antigen is unknown. The lymph nodes were axillary draining lymph nodes from breast cancer patients. The CDR3 runs 15 residues. The germline gives CDR1 SGDLS, CDR2 YYNGEE. The germline V and J ends were trimmed by 3 bases and 2 bases, with 15 bases remaining between them. Sequenced material: axillary lymph node tissue. V and J are TRBV9 and TRBJ2-7; possibly TRBD1 for D (6 bases). This receptor was identified in a female donor with breast cancer. Some clones in this sample may be carry-over from other donors' samples. The CDR3 nucleotides read TGTGCCAGCAGCGAGGGGGTAGCAAGGACCTACGAGCAGTACTTC. It codes for CASSEGVARTYEQYF.